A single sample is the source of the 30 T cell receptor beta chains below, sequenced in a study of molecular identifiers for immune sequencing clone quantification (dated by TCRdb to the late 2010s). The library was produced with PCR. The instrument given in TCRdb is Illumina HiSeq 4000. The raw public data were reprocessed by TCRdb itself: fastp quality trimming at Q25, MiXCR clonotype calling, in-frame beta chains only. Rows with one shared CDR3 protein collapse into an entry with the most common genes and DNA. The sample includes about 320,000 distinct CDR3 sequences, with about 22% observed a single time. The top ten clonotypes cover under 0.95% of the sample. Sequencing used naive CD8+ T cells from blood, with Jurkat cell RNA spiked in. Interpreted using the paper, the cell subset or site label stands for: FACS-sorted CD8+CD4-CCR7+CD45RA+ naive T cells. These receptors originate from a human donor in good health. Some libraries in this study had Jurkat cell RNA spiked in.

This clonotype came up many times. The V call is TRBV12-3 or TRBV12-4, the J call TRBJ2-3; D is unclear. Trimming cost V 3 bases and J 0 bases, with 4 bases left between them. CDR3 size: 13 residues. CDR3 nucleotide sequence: TGTGCCAGCAGTTTCAGCAGCACAGATACGCAGTATTTT. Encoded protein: CASSFSSTDTQYF.

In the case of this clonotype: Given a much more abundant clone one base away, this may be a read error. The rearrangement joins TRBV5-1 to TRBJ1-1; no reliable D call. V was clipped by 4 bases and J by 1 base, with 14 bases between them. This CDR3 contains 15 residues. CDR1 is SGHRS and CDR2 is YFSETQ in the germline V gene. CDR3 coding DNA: TGCGCCAGCAGCCGGAGCCAGGACGGGAACACTGAAGCTTTCTTT. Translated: CASSRSQDGNTEAFF.

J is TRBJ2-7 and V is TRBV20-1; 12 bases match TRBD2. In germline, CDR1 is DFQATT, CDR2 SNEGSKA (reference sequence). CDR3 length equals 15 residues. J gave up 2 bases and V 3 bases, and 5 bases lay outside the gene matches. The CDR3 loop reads CSASNLAGGTYEQYF. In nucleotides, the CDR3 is TGCAGTGCTAGCAACCTAGCGGGGGGGACCTACGAGCAGTACTTC.

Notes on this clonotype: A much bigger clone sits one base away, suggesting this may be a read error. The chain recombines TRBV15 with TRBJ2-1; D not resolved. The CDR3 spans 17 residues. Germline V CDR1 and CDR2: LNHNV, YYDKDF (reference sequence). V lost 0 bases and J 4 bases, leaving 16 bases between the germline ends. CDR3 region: CATSRDGVLTEYNEQFF. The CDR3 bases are TGTGCCACCAGCAGAGATGGGGTCCTAACAGAGTACAATGAGCAGTTCTTC.

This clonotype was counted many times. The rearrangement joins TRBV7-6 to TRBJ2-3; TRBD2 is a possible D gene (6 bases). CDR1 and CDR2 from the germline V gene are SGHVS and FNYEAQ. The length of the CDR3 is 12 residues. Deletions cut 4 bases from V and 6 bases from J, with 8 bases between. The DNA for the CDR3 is TGTGCCAGCAGCTGGGGGGAGGATACGCAGTATTTT. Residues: CASSWGEDTQYF.

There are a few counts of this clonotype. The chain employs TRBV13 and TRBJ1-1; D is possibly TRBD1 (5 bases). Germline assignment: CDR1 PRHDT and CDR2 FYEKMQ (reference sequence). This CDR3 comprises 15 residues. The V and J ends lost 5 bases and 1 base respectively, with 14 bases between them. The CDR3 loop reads CASSPRGSGNTEAFF. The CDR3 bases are TGTGCCAGCAGCCCAAGGGGATCGGGGAACACTGAAGCTTTCTTT.

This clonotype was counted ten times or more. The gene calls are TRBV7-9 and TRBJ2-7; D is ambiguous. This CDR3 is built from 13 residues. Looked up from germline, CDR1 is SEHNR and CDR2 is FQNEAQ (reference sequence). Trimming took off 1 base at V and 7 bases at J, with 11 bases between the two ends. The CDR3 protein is CASSLGSVEEQYF. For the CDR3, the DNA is TGTGCCAGCAGCTTAGGTTCCGTGGAAGAGCAGTACTTC.

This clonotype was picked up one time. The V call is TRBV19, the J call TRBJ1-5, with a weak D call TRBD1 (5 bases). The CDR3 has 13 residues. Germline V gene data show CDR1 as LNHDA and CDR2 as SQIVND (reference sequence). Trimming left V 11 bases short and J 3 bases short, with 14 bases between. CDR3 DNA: TGTGCCGCAACGGGGGGGGTCAATCAGCCCCAGCATTTT. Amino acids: CAATGGVNQPQHF.

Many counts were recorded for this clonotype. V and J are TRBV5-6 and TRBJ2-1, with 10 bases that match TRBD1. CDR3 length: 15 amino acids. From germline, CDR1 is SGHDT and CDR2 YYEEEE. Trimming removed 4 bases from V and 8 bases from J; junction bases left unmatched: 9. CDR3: CASSLSGTGEDEQFF. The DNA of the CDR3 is TGTGCCAGCAGCCTTTCCGGGACAGGGGAGGATGAGCAGTTCTTC.

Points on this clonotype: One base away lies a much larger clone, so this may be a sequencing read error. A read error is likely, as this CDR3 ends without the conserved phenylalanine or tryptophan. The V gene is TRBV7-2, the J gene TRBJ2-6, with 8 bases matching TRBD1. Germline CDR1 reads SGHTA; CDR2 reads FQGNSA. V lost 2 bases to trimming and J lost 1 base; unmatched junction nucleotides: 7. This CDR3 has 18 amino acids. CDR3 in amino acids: CASSLTWTGLSGANVLTL. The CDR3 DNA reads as TGTGCCAGCAGCTTAACCTGGACAGGGTTATCTGGGGCCAACGTCCTGACTCTC.

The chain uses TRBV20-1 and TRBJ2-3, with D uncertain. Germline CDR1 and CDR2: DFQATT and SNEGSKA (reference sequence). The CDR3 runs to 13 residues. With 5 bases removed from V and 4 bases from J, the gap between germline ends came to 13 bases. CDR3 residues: CSAVLEAADTQYF. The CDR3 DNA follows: TGCAGTGCTGTCCTCGAGGCCGCAGATACGCAGTATTTT.

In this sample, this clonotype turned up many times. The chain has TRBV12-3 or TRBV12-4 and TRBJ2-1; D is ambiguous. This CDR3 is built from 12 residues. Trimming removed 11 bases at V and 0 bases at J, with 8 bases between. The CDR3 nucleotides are TGTGCCTCCTCTTTCTCCTACAATGAGCAGTTCTTC. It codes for CASSFSYNEQFF.

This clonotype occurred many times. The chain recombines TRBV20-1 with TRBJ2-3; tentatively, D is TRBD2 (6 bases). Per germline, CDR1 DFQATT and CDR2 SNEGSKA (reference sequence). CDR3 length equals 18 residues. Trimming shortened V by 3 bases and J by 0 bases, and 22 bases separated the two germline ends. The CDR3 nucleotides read TGCAGTGCTAGTTTTGCGGGAAACGTAATACTTAGCACAGATACGCAGTATTTT. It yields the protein CSASFAGNVILSTDTQYF.

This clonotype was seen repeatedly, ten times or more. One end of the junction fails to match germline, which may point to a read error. Here the CDR3 reads CASILGKPNQPQHF. The DNA for the CDR3 is TGTGCCAGCATTTTAGGGAAACCCAATCAGCCCCAGCATTTT. This chain links TRBV28 with TRBJ1-5, with D hard to call. Germline V CDR1 and CDR2: MDHEN, SYDVKM. The CDR3 has 14 amino acids.

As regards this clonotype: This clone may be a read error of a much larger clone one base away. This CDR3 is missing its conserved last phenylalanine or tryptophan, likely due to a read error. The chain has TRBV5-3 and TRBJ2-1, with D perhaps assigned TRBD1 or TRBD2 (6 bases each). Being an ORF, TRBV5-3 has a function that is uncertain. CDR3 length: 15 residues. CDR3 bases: TGTGCCAGCAGCTTGGAGGGCTGGGGGGCCAATGAGCAGTTCTCC. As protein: CASSLEGWGANEQFS.

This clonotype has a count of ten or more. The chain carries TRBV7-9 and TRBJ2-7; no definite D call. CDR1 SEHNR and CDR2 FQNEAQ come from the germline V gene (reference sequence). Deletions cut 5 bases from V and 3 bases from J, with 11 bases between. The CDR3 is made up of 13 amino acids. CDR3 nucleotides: TGTGCCAGCAGCCCGTTCGCCGACTACGAGCAGTACTTC. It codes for CASSPFADYEQYF.

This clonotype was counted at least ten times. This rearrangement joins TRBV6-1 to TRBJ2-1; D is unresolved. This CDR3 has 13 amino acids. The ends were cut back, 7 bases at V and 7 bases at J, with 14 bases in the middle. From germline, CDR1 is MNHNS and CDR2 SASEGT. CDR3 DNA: TGTGCCAGCATCGACGGCCTGTCGAATGAGCAGTTCTTC. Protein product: CASIDGLSNEQFF.

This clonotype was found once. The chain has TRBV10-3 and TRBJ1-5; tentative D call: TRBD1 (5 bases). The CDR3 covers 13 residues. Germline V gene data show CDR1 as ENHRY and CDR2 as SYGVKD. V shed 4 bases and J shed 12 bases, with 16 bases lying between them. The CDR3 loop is CAISGPGTQFQHF. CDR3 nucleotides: TGTGCCATCAGTGGTCCCGGGACCCAATTCCAGCATTTT.

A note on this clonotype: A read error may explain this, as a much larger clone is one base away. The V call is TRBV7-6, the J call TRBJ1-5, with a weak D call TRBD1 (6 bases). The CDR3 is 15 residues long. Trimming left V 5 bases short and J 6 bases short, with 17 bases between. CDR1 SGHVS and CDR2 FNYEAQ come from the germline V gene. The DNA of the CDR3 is TGTGCCAGCAGCCTTGGGGCAGGGGTTAGTCAGCCCCAGCATTTT. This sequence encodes CASSLGAGVSQPQHF. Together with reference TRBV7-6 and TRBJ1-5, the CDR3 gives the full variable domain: GAGVSQSPRYKVTKRGQDVALRCDPISGHVSLYWYRQALGQGPEFLTYFNYEAQQDKSGLPNDRFSAERPEGSISTLTIQRTEQRDSAMYRCASSLGAGVSQPQHFGDGTRLSIL.

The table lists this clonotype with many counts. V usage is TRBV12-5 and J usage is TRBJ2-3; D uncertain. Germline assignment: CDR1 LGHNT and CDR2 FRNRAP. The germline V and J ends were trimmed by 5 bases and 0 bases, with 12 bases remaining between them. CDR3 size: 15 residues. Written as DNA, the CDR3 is TGTGCTAGTGGTGCCACAGCTACTAGCACAGATACGCAGTATTTT. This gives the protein CASGATATSTDTQYF.

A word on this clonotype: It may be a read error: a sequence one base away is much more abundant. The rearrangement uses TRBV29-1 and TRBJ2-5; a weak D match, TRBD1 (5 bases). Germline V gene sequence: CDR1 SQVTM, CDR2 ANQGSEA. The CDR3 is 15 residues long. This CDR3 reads CSAEGDEESQETQYF. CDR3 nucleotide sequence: TGCAGCGCTGAAGGGGATGAGGAAAGCCAAGAGACCCAGTACTTC.

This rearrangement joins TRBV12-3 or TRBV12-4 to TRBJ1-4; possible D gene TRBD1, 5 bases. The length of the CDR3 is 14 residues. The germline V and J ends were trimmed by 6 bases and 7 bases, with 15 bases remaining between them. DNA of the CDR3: TGTGCCAGCAGAGCCTGGGGGGAGGGTGAAAAACTGTTTTTT. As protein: CASRAWGEGEKLFF.

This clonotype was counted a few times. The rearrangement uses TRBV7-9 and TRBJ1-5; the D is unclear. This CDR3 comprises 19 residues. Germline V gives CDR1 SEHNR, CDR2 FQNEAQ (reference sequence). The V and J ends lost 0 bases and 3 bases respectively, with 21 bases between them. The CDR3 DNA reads TGTGCCAGCAGCTTAGCGTTTGCGGCCCCCGAAGCGATCAATCAGCCCCAGCATTTT. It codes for CASSLAFAAPEAINQPQHF.

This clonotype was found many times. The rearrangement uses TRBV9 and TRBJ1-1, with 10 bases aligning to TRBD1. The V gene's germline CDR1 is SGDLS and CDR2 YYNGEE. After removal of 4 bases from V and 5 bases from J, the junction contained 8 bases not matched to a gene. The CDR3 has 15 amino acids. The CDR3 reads CASSMTGTGATEAFF. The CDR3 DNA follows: TGTGCCAGCAGCATGACCGGGACAGGGGCAACTGAAGCTTTCTTT.

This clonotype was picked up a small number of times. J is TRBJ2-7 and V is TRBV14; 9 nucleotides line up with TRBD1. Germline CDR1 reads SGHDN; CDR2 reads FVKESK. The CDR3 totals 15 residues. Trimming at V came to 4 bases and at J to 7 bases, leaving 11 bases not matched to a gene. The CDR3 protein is CASSPSSGTGIEQYF. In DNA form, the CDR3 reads TGTGCCAGCAGCCCCTCCTCCGGGACAGGGATTGAGCAGTACTTC.

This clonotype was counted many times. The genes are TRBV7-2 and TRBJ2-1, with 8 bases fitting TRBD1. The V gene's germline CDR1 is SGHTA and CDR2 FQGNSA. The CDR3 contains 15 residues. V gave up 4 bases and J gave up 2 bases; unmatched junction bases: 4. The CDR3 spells CASSSRTGTYNEQFF. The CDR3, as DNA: TGTGCCAGCAGCTCGCGGACAGGGACCTACAATGAGCAGTTCTTC.

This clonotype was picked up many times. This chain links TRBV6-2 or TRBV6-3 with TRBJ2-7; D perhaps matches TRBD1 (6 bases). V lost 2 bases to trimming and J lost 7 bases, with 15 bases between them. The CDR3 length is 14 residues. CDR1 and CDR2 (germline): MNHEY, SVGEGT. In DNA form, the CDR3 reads TGTGCCAGCAGTTACGCCGGGACAATAGGGGAGCAGTACTTC. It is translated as CASSYAGTIGEQYF.

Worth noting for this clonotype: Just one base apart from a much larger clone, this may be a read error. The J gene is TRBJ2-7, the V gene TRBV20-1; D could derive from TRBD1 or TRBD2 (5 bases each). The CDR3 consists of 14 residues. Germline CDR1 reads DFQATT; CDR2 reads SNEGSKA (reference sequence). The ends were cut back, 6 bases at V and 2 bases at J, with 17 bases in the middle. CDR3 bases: TGCAGTGCCCGCCCTCGGTGGGGGACCTACGAGCAGTACTTC. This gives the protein CSARPRWGTYEQYF.

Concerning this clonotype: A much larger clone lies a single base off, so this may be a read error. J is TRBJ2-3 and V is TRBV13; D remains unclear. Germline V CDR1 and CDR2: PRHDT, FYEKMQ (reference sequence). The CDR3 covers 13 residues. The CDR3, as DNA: TGTGCCGGCAGCGCACGGAGATCAGATACGCAGTATTTT. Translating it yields CAGSARRSDTQYF.

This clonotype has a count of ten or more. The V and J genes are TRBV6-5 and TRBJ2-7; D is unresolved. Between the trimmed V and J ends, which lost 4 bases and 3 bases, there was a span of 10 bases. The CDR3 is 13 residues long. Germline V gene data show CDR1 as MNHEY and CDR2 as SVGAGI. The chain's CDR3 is CASSSWRYYEQYF. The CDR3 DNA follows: TGTGCCAGCAGTTCTTGGAGATACTACGAGCAGTACTTC.